These 10 T cell receptor beta chains were all obtained from the same sample, sequenced in a study of cytomegalovirus exposure and HLA in healthy donors. The PCR had 60 Vbeta and 13 Jbeta primers. Repertoires were generated with immunoSEQ multiplex PCR, while TCRdb's copy carries only in-frame clones and drops some. The table lists 200,000 or so clones, about 85% of them singletons, with about 0.36% in the top ten. The specimen sequenced was PBMCs. All receptors derive from a male donor in good health and CMV-seropositive.

The chain uses TRBV18 and TRBJ1-4; possible D gene TRBD1, 5 bases. The CDR3 is 15 amino acids. In germline, CDR1 is KGHSH, CDR2 LQKENI. The ends were cut back, 0 bases at V and 5 bases at J, with 10 bases in the middle. The CDR3 nucleotides are TGTGCCAGCTCACCACCAAGGGGAACGAATGAAAAACTGTTTTTT. It translates to CASSPPRGTNEKLFF.

The gene calls are TRBV9 and TRBJ2-2; D call uncertain. The germline CDR1 and CDR2 sequences are SGDLS and YYNGEE. V lost 0 bases and J lost 5, with 8 bases in between. This CDR3 has 14 amino acids. CDR3 region: CASSVDQDTGELFF. In nucleotides, the CDR3 is TGTGCCAGCAGCGTAGATCAGGATACCGGGGAGCTGTTTTTT.

The chain has TRBV4-3 and TRBJ2-5, with 9 bases identical to TRBD1. V trimming: 6 bases; J trimming: 5 bases; junction bases outside the gene matches: 7. This CDR3 is 14 amino acids long. Looked up from germline, CDR1 is LGHNA and CDR2 is YSLEER. The CDR3 region is CASSIKQGAETQYF. CDR3 nucleotide sequence: TGCGCCAGCAGTATCAAACAGGGGGCTGAGACCCAGTACTTC.

The genes are TRBV9 and TRBJ2-5; the match to TRBD2 covers 12 bases. Germline CDR1 and CDR2: SGDLS and YYNGEE. Trimming removed 0 bases from V and 5 bases from J; junction bases left unmatched: 5. This CDR3 is built from 16 residues. CDR3 protein: CASSVGEGTSGETQYF. Here the CDR3 DNA reads TGTGCCAGCAGCGTAGGCGAGGGGACTAGCGGGGAGACCCAGTACTTC.

A word on this clone: This specimen includes other DNA sequences encoding the same CDR3. This chain connects TRBV5-4 to TRBJ2-7; 7 bases line up with TRBD2. The J segment lost 4 bases and the V segment lost 5 bases, leaving 15 bases of the junction unmatched. This CDR3 has 16 residues. Germline-derived CDR1 and CDR2 are SGHNT and YYREEE (reference sequence). CDR3 loop: CASRNDLTGGGYEQYF. The CDR3 DNA reads as TGTGCCAGCAGGAACGACCTCACGGGGGGAGGGTACGAGCAGTACTTC.

J is TRBJ1-6 and V is TRBV20-1; D unclear. Looked up from germline, CDR1 is DFQATT and CDR2 is SNEGSKA (reference sequence). Between the trimmed V and J ends, which lost 4 bases and 9 bases, there was a span of 7 bases. The CDR3 consists of 11 residues. The CDR3 region is CSATRFSPLHF. In DNA, the CDR3 is TGCAGTGCTACCAGATTTTCACCCCTCCACTTT.

The chain couples TRBV27 to TRBJ1-4; 9 bases align to TRBD1. The CDR3 is 14 amino acids. The germline gives CDR1 MNHEY, CDR2 SMNVEV (reference sequence). The V gene end was trimmed by 7 bases and the J gene end by 9 bases; junction bases not matched to a gene: 9. CDR3 sequence (DNA): TGTGCCAGCAACTTTGACAGGGGGGGTAAAAAACTGTTTTTT. Residues: CASNFDRGGKKLFF.

The chain employs TRBV4-1 and TRBJ2-5, with TRBD1 identical over 10 bases. CDR3 length: 15 residues. V gave up 4 bases and J gave up 4 bases; unmatched junction bases: 6. The germline V gene encodes CDR1 MGHRA and CDR2 YSYEKL. CDR3 DNA sequence: TGCGCCAGCAGCCTAATCGGACAGGGGGTAGAGACCCAGTACTTC. Translated, it gives CASSLIGQGVETQYF.

The chain links TRBV5-4 to TRBJ1-2, with 11 bases aligning to TRBD1. The ends lost 0 bases at V and 8 bases at J; junction bases unmatched: 3. The CDR3 contains 14 residues. Germline loops: CDR1 SGHNT, CDR2 YYREEE (reference sequence). CDR3 sequence: CASSLAGTGGGYTF. The CDR3 coding sequence is TGTGCCAGCAGCTTGGCCGGGACAGGGGGAGGCTACACCTTC.

CDR3 sequence: CASRRGQHSGNTIYF. DNA for the CDR3: TGTGCCAGCAGGCGGGGACAGCACTCTGGAAACACCATATATTTT. The chain has TRBV6-5 and TRBJ1-3; 7 bases match TRBD1. CDR3 length: 15 residues. Germline CDR1 is MNHEY and CDR2 is SVGAGI. Trimming took 6 bases from V and 0 from J; bases not matched to a gene: 5.